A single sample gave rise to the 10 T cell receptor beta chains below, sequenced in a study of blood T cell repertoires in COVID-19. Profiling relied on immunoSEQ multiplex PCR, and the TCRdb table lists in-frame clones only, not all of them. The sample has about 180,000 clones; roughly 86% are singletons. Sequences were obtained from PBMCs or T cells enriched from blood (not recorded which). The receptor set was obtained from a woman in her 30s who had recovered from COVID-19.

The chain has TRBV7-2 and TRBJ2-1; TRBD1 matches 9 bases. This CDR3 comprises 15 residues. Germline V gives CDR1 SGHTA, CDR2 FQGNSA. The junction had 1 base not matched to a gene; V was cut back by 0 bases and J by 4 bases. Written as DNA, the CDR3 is TGTGCCAGCAGCTTAGCGGGACAGGGTTACAATGAGCAGTTCTTC. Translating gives CASSLAGQGYNEQFF.

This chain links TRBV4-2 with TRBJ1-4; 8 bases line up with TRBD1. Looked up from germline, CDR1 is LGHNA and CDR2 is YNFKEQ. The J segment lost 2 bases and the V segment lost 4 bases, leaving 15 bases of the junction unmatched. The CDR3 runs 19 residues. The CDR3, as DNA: TGTGCCAGCAGCCTAACGGGGACAGGATTCCTAGTCACTAATGAAAAACTGTTTTTT. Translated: CASSLTGTGFLVTNEKLFF.

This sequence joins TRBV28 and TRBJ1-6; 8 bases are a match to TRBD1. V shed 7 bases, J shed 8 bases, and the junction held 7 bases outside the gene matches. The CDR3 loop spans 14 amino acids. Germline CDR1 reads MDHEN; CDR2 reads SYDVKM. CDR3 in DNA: TGTGCCAGCACCAAGACAGGGGCGGATTCACCCCTCCACTTT. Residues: CASTKTGADSPLHF.

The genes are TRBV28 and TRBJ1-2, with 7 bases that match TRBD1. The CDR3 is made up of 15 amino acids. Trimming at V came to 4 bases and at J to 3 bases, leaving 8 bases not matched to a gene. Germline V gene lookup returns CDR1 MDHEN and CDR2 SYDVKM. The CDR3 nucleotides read TGTGCCAGCAGTTCTGGGCAGGGGGATGACTATGGCTACACCTTC. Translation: CASSSGQGDDYGYTF.

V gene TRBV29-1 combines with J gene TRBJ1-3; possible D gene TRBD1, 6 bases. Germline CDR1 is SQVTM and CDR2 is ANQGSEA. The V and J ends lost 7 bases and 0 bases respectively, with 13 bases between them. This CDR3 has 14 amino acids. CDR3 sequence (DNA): TGCAGCGGTCAGACAGGCCTCTCTGGAAACACCATATATTTT. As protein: CSGQTGLSGNTIYF.

The CDR3 region has the DNA TGTGCCAGCTCACCAATGGCAGGGCAAGAGACCCAGTACTTC. Its translation is CASSPMAGQETQYF. The J gene is TRBJ2-5, the V gene TRBV18, with D possibly TRBD1 on 5 matching bases. CDR1 KGHSH and CDR2 LQKENI come from the germline V gene. The CDR3 sequence is 14 residues long. V dropped 2 bases and J dropped 2 bases, with 9 bases sitting between them.

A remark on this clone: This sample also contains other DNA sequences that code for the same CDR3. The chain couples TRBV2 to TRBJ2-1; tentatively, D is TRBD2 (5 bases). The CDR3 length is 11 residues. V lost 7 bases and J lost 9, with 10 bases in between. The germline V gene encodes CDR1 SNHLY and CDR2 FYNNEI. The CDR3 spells CASTASSEQFF. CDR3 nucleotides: TGTGCCAGCACGGCTAGCAGTGAGCAGTTCTTC. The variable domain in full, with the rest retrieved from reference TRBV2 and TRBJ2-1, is EPEVTQTPSHQVTQMGQEVILRCVPISNHLYFYWYRQILGQKVEFLVSFYNNEISEKSEIFDDQFSVERPDGSNFTLKIRSTKLEDSAMYFCASTASSEQFFGPGTRLTVL.

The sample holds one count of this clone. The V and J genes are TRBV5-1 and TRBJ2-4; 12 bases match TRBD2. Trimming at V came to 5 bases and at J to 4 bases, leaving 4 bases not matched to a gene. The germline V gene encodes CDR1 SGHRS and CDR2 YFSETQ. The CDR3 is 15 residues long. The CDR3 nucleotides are TGCGCCAGCAGTACCGGACTAGCGGGAAAAAACATTCAGTACTTC. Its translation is CASSTGLAGKNIQYF.

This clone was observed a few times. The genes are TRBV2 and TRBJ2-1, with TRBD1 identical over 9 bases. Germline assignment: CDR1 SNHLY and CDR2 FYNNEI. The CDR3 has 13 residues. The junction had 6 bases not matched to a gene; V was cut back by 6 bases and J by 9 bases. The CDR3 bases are TGTGCCAGCAGCTTCGACAGGGGGAGTGAGCAGTTCTTC. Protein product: CASSFDRGSEQFF.

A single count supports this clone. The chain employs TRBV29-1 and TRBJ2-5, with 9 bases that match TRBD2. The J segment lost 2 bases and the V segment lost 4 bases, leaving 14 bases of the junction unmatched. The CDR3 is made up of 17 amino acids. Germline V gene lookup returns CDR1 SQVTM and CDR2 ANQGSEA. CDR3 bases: TGCAGCGTTGCTAGACGTAGGGCGGGAGGGATACAAGAGACCCAGTACTTC. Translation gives CSVARRRAGGIQETQYF.